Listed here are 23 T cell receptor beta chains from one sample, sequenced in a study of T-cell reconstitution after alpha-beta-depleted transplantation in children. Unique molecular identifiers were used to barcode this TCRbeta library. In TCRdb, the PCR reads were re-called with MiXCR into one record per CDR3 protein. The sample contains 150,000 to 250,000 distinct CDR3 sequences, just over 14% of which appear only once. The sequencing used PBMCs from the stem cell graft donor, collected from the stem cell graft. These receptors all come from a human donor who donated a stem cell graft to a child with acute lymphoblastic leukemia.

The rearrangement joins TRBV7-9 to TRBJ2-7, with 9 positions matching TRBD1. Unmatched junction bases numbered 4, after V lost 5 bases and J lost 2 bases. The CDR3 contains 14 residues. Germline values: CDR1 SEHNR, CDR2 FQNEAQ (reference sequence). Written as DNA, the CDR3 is TGTGCCAGCAGCCGTGGACAGGGGACCTACGAGCAGTACTTC. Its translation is CASSRGQGTYEQYF.

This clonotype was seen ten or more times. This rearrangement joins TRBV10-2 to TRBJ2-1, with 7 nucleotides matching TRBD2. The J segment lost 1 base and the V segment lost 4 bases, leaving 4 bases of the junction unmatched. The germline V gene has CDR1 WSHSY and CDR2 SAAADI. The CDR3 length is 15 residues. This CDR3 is CASSVGGRSYNEQFF. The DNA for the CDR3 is TGCGCCAGCAGTGTAGGCGGGAGATCCTACAATGAGCAGTTCTTC.

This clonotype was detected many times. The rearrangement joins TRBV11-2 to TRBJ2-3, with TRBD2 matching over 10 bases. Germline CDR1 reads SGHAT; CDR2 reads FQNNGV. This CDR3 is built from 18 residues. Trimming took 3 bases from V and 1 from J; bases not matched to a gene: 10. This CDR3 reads CASSFGLAGARRTDTQYF. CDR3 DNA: TGTGCCAGCAGCTTTGGTCTAGCGGGAGCCCGACGCACAGATACGCAGTATTTT.

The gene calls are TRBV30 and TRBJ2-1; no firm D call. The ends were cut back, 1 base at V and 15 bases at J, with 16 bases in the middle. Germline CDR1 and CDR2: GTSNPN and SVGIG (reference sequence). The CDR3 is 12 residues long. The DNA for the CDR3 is TGTGCCTGGAGTGGACCAGCTAAGAGCCGGTTCTTC. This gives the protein CAWSGPAKSRFF.

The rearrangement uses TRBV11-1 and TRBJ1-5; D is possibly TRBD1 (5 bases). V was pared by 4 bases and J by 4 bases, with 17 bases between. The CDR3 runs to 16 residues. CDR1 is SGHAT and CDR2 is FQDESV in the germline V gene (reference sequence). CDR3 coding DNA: TGTGCCAGCAGCTCTAACCGGGACTCAGTGAATCAGCCCCAGCATTTT. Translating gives CASSSNRDSVNQPQHF.

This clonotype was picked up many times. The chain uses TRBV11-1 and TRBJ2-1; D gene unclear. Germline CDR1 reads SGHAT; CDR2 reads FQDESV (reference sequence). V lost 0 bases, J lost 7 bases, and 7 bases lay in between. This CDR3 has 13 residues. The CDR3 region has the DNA TGTGCCAGCAGCTTAGCGCCGTGGAATGAGCAGTTCTTC. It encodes CASSLAPWNEQFF.

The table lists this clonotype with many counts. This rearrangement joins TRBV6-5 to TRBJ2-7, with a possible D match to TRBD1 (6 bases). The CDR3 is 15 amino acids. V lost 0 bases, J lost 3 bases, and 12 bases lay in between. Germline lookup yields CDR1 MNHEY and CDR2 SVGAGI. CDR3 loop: CASSYSWQGNYEQYF. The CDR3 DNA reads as TGTGCCAGCAGTTACTCGTGGCAGGGGAACTACGAGCAGTACTTC.

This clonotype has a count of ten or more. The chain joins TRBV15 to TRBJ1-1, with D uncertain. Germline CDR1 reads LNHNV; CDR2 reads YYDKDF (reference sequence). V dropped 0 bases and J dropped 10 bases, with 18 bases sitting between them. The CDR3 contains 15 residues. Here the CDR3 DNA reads TGTGCCACCAGCAGAGATCGGGCAGGAGCGACGATAGCTTTCTTT. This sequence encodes CATSRDRAGATIAFF.

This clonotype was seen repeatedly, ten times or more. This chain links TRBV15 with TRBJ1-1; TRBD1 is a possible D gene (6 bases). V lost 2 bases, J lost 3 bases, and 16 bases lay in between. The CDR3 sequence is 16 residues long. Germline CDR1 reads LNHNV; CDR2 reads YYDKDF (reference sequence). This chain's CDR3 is CATSRHFGTQYTEAFF. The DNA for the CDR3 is TGTGCCACCAGCAGACACTTTGGGACACAATACACTGAAGCTTTCTTT. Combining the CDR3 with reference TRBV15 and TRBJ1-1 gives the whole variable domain DAMVIQNPRYQVTQFGKPVTLSCSQTLNHNVMYWYQQKSSQAPKLLFHYYDKDFNNEADTPDNFQSRRPNTSFCFLDIRSPGLGDTAMYLCATSRHFGTQYTEAFFGQGTRLTVV.

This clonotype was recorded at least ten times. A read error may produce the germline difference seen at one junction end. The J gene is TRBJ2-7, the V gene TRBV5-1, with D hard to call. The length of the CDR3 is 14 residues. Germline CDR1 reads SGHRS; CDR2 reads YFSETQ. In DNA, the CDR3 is TGCGCCAGCAGCTTGTACGGCGCCTCCAACGAGCAGTACTTC. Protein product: CASSLYGASNEQYF.

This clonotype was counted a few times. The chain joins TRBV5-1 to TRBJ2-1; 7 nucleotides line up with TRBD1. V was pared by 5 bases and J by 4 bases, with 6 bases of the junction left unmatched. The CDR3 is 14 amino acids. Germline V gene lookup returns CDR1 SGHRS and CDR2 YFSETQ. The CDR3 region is CASREQGSYNEQFF. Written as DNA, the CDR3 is TGCGCCAGCAGGGAACAGGGGTCGTACAATGAGCAGTTCTTC.

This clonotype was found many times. CDR3 sequence reads: CASRPTDAGGPLHF. The CDR3 DNA sequence: TGTGCCAGCAGGCCTACGGACGCCGGGGGACCCCTCCACTTT. The gene calls are TRBV12-3 or TRBV12-4 and TRBJ1-6; possible D gene TRBD1, 5 bases. The CDR3 sequence is 14 residues long. Trimming left V 6 bases short and J 12 bases short, with 18 bases between.

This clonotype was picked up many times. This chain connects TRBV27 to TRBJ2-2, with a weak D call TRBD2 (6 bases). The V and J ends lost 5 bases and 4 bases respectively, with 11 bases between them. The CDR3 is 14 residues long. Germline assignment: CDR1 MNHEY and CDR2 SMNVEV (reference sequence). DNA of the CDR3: TGTGCCAGCAGTCGGCGGGGTGGCACCGGGGAGCTGTTTTTT. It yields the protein CASSRRGGTGELFF.

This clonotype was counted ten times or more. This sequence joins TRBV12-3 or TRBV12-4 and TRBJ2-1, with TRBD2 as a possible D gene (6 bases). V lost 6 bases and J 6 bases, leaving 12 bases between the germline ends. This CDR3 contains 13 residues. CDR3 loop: CASSGGLFNEQFF. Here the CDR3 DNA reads TGTGCCAGCAGCGGGGGTCTGTTCAATGAGCAGTTCTTC.

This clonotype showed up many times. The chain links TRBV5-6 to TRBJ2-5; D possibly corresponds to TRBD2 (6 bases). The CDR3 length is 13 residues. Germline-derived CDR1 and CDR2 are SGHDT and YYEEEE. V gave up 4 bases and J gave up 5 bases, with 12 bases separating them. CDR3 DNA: TGTGCCAGCAGCCCCGCGGGAAGGGAGACCCAGTACTTC. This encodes CASSPAGRETQYF.

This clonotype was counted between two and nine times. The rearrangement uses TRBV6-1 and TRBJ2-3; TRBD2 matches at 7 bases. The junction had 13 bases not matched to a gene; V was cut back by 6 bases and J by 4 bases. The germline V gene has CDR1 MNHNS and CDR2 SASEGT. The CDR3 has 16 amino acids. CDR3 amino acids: CASRTLAGVSADTQYF. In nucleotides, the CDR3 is TGTGCCAGCAGAACCTTGGCGGGAGTTTCTGCAGATACGCAGTATTTT.

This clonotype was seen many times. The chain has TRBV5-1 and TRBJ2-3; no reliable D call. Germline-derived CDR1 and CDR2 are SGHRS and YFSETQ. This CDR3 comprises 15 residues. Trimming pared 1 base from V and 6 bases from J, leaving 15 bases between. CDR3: CASSLIDSGSDTQYF. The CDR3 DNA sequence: TGCGCCAGCAGCTTGATCGACTCCGGAAGCGATACGCAGTATTTT.

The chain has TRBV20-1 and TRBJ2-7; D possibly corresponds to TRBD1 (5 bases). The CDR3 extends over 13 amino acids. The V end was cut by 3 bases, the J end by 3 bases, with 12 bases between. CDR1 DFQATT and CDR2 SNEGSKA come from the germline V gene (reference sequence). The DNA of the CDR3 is TGCAGTGCTAGTTCCGCGACAGACTACGAGCAGTACTTC. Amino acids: CSASSATDYEQYF.

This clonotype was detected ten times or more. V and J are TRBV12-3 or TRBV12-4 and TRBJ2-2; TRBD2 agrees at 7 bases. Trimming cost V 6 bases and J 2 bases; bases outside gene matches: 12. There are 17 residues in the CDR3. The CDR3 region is CASSPVAGRGNTGELFF. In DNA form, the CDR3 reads TGTGCCAGCAGCCCAGTGGCAGGGAGGGGTAACACCGGGGAGCTGTTTTTT.

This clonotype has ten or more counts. CDR3 residues: CASSQDPGISAGYTF. Written as DNA, the CDR3 is TGTGCCAGCAGCCAAGATCCGGGGATCTCCGCTGGCTACACCTTC. The genes are TRBV4-2 and TRBJ1-2; D ambiguous. This CDR3 spans 15 amino acids. Germline V gene data show CDR1 as LGHNA and CDR2 as YNFKEQ. V was shortened by 0 bases and J by 7 bases, with 15 bases between the two germline ends.

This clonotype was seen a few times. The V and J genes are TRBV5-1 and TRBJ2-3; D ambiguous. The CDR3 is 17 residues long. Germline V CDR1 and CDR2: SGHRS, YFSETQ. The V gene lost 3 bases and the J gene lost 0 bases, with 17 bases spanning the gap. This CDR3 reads CASSSGVSASSTDTQYF. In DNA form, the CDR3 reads TGCGCCAGCAGCTCAGGCGTCAGCGCCTCTAGCACAGATACGCAGTATTTT.

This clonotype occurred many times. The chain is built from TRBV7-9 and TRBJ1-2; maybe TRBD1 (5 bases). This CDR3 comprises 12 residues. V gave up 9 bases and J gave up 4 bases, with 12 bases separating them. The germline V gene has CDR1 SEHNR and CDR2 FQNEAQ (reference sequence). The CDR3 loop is CASRQGVYGYTF. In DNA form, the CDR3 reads TGTGCCAGTCGGCAGGGCGTCTATGGCTACACCTTC. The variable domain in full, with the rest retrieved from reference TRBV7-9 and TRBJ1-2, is DTGVSQNPRHKITKRGQNVTFRCDPISEHNRLYWYRQTLGQGPEFLTYFQNEAQLEKSRLLSDRFSAERPKGSFSTLEIQRTEQGDSAMYLCASRQGVYGYTFGSGTRLTVV.

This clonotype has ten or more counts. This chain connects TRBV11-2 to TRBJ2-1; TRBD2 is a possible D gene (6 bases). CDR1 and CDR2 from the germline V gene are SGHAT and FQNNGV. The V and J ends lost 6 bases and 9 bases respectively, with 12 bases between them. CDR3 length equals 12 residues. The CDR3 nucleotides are TGTGCCAGCAGGGAGACTAGTGCTGAGCAGTTCTTC. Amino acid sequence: CASRETSAEQFF.